The sample holds many counts of the clone carrying this T cell receptor (beta chain). Its antigen is unidentified. The sample originates from a study of Graves' ophthalmopathy and Graves' hyperthyroidism. Symptoms, serum thyroxine and TRAb, thyroid ultrasound, and orbital computed tomography formed the diagnostic basis. Trimming removed 5 bases from V and 1 base from J, with 11 bases in between. This CDR3 region has 14 residues. From RNA, the CDR3 regions of TCR beta chains were amplified and sequenced. HTBI-primed first-round RT-PCR preceded second-round multiplex PCR. TCRdb reprocessed the multiplex PCR reads via MiXCR and lists one record per CDR3 protein. The table lists 680,000 or so distinct CDR3 sequences, about a fifth of them singletons. Study-level points and caveats: Predictions made by the model for ophthalmopathy progression reached 70.59% sensitivity and around 73% specificity.

The specimen was peripheral blood. The clonotype originates from a woman between 18 and 29 years old with stable Graves' hyperthyroidism. Some clones in this sample may be carry-over from other donors' samples. V gene TRBV12-3 or TRBV12-4 combines with J gene TRBJ1-1; D unresolved. The CDR3 loop is CASSRTDSNTEAFF. CDR3 in DNA: TGTGCCAGCAGTAGGACGGATTCGAACACTGAAGCTTTCTTT.